Included here is one T cell receptor (beta chain) sequence, with context. The antigen is unknown. Stated time point: persistent/refractory GD, antithyroid drugs over 5 years with positive TRAb. PBMC-derived RNA was used for the TCR library. The CDR3 extends over 15 amino acids. The junction had 9 bases not matched to a gene; V was cut back by 5 bases and J by 10 bases. Germline-derived CDR1 and CDR2 are SGHNT and YENEEA. The sample is drawn from a study of regulatory T cells in long-lasting Graves disease. Notes on the study in general: Patients with persistent Graves' had lower TCR diversity than newly diagnosed patients. The study found TRBV28, TRBJ1-2 and TRBJ2-5 favored in persistent disease.

HTBI primers from iRepertoire and Arm-PCR of CDR3 regions yielded the TCR beta libraries. Study processing details: Across samples, roughly 58 TRBV and 14 TRBJ segments were found. Each CDR3 protein is one row after TCRdb ran MiXCR on the multiplex PCR reads. In this record, the V and J calls reflect TCRdb's handling and not the investigators' own analysis. The sample has around 340,000 distinct CDR3 sequences; around a fifth are singletons. The receptor was derived from a female donor with Graves disease. The sample in question was peripheral blood mononuclear cells (PBMCs), obtained when the disease was refractory, from a patient treated with antithyroid drugs. V is TRBV11-3 and J is TRBJ1-6, with 9 bases that match TRBD1. The CDR3 region has the DNA TGTGCCAGCAGCCAGAGGACAGGGGAAGGATCACCCCTCCACTTT. Its protein is CASSQRTGEGSPLHF.